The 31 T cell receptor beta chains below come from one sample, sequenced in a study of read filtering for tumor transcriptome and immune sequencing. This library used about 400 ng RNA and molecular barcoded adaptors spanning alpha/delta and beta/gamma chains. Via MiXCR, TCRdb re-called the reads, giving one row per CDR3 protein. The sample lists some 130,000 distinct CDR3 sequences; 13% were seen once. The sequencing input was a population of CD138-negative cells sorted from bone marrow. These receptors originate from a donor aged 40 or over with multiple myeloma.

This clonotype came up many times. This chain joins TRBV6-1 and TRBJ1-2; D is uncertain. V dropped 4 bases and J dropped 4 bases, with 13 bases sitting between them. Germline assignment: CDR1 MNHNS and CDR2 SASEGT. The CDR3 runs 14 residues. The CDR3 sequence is CASSAMVTVYGYTF. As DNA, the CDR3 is TGTGCCAGCAGTGCGATGGTAACTGTCTATGGCTACACCTTC.

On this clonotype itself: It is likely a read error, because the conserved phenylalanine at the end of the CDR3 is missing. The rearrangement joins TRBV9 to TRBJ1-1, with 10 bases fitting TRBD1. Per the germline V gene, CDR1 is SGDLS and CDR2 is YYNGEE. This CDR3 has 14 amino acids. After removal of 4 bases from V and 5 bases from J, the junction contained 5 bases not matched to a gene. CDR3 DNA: TGTGCCAGCAGCAGGACAGGGGGAAGTACTGAAGCTTTCCTT. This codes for CASSRTGGSTEAFL.

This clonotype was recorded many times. Written as DNA, the CDR3 is TGCAGTGCTAGAGATAGACTTTTCAATGAGCAGTTCTTC. This encodes CSARDRLFNEQFF. This sequence joins TRBV20-1 and TRBJ2-1; D is undetermined. Germline V gene data show CDR1 as DFQATT and CDR2 as SNEGSKA (reference sequence). The length of the CDR3 is 13 residues. V lost 0 bases and J 6 bases, leaving 9 bases between the germline ends.

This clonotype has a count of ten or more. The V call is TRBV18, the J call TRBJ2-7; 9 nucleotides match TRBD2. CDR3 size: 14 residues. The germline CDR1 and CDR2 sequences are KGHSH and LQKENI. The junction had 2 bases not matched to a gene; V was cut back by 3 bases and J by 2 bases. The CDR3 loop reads CASSPKRGAYEQYF. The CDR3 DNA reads TGTGCCAGCTCACCGAAGCGGGGGGCCTACGAGCAGTACTTC.

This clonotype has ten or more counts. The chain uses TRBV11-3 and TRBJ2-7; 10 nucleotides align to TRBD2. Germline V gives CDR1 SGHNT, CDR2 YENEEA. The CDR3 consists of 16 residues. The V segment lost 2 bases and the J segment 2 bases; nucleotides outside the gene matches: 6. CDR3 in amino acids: CASSLRTSGGAYEQYF. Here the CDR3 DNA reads TGTGCCAGCAGCTTAAGGACTAGCGGAGGGGCCTACGAGCAGTACTTC.

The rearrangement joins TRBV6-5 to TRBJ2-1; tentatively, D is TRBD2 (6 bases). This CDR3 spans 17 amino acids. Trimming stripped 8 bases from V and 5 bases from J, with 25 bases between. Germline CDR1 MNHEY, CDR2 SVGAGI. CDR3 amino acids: CASRRRGGQGRDNEQFF. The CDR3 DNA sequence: TGTGCCAGCCGTAGGCGGGGTGGGCAGGGCCGGGACAATGAGCAGTTCTTC.

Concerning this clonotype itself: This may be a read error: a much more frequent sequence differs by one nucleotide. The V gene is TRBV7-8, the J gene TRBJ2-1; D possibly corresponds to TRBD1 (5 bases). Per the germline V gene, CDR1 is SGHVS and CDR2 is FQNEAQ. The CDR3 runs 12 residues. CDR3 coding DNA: TGTGCCAGCAGCATTGACAGCAATGGGCAGTTCTTC. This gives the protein CASSIDSNGQFF.

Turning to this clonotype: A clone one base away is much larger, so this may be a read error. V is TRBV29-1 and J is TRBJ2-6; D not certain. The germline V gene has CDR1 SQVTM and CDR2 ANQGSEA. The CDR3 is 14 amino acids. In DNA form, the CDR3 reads TGCAGCGTTGACGAAAGATCTGGGGACAACGTCCTGACTTTC. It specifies CSVDERSGDNVLTF.

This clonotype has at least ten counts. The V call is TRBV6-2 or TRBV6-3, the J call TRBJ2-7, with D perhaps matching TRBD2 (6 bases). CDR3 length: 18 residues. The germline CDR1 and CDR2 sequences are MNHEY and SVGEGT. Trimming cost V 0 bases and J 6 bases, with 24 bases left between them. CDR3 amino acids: CASSYSMGGGTDGTEQYF. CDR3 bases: TGTGCCAGCAGTTACTCGATGGGGGGAGGAACCGACGGCACCGAGCAGTACTTC.

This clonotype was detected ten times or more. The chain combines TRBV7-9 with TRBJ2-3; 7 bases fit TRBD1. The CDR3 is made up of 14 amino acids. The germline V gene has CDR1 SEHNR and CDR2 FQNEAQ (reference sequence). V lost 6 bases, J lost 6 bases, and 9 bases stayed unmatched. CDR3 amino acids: CASSLGQTGDTQYF. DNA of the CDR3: TGTGCCAGCAGTTTGGGACAGACGGGGGATACGCAGTATTTT.

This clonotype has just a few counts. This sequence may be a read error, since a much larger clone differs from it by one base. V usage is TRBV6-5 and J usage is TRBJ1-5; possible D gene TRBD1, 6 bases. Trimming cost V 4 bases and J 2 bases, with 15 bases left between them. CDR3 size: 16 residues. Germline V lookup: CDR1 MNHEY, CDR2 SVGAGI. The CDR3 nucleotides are TGTGCCAGCAGTTCGGTCAGGGGTGGAGGCAATCAGCCCCAGCATTTT. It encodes CASSSVRGGGNQPQHF.

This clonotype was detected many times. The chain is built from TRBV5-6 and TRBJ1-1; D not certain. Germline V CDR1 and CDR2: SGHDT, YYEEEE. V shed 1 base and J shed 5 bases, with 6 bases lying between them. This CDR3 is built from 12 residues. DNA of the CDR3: TGTGCCAGCAGCTTGAGAGGAACTGAAGCTTTCTTT. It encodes CASSLRGTEAFF.

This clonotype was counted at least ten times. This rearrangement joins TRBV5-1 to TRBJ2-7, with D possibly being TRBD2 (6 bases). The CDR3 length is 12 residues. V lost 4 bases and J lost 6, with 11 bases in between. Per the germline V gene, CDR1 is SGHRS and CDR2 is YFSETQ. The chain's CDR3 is CASSRDFFEQYF. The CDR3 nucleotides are TGCGCCAGCAGCCGGGACTTCTTCGAGCAGTACTTC.

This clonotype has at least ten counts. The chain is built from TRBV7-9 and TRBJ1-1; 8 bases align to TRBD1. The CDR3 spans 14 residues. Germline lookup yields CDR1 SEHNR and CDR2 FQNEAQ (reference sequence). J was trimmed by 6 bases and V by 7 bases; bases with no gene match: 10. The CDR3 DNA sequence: TGTGCCAGCAAACCCCTTGGACAGGGCCCTGAAGCTTTCTTT. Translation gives CASKPLGQGPEAFF.

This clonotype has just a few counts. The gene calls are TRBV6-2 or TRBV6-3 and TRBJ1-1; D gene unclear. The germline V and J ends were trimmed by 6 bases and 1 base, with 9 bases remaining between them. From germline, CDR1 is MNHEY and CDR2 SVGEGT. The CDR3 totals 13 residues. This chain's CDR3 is CASRLIKNTEAFF. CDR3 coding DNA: TGTGCCAGCAGACTTATAAAGAACACTGAAGCTTTCTTT.

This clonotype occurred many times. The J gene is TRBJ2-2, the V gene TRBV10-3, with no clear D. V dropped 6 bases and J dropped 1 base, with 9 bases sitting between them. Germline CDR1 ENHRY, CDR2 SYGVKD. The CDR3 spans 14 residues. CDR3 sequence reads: CAIRPLGNTGELFF. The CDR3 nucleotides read TGTGCCATCAGACCCTTAGGGAACACCGGGGAGCTGTTTTTT.

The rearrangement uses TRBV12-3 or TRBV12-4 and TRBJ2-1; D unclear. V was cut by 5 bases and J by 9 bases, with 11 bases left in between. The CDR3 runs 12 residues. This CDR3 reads CASSPQLSEQFF. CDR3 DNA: TGTGCCAGCAGTCCCCAACTGAGTGAGCAGTTCTTC.

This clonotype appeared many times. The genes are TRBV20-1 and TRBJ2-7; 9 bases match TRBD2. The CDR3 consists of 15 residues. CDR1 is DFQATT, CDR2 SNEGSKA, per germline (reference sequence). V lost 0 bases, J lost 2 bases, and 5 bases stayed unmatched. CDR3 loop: CSARDWASGTYEQYF. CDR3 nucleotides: TGCAGTGCTAGAGATTGGGCTAGCGGGACCTACGAGCAGTACTTC.

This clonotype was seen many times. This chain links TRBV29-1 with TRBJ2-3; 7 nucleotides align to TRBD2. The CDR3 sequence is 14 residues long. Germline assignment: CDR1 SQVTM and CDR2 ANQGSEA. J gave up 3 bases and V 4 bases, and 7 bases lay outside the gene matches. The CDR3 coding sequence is TGCAGCGTTGGTCGCGGGAGAGCGACAGATACGCAGTATTTT. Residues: CSVGRGRATDTQYF.

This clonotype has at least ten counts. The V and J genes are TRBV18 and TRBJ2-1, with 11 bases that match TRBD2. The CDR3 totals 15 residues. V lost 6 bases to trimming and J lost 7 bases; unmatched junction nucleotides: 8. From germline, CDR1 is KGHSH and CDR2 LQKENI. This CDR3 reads CASSATSGSGNEQFF. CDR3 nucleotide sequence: TGTGCCAGCTCGGCAACTAGCGGGAGTGGGAATGAGCAGTTCTTC.

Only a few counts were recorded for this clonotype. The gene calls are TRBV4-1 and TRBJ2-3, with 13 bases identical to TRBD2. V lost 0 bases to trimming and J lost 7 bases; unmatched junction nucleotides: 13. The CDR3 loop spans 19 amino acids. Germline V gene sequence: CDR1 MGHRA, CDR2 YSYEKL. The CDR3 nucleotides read TGCGCCAGCAGCCAAGAAGGGGCACTAGCGGGAGGGCCTAGAAATACGCAGTATTTT. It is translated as CASSQEGALAGGPRNTQYF.

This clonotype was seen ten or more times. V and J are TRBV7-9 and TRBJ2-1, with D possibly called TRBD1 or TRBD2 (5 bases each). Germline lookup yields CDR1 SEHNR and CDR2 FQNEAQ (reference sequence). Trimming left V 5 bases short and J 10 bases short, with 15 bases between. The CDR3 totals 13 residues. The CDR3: CASSRDRYLEQFF. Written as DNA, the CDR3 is TGTGCCAGCAGCCGGGACCGGTATTTGGAGCAGTTCTTC.

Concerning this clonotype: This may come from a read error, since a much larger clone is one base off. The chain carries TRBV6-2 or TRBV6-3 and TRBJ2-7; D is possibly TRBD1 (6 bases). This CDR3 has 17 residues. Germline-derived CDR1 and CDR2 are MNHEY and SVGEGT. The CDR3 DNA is TGTGCCAGCGGTTACACCCCCGACAGGTGGGTGTTGTACGAGCAGTACTTC. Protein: CASGYTPDRWVLYEQYF.

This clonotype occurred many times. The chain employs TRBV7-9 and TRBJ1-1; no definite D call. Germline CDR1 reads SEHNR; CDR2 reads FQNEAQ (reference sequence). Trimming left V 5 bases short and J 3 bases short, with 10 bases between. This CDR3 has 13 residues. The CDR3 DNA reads TGTGCCAGCAGCGAAAGGCGTGACACTGAAGCTTTCTTT. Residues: CASSERRDTEAFF.

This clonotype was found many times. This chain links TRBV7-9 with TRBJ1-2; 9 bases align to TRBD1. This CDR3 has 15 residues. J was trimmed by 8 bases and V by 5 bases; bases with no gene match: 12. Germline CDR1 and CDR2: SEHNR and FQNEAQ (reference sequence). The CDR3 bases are TGTGCCAGCAGCCAGGGACAGGGAACTTCGAGCGGCTACACCTTC. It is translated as CASSQGQGTSSGYTF.

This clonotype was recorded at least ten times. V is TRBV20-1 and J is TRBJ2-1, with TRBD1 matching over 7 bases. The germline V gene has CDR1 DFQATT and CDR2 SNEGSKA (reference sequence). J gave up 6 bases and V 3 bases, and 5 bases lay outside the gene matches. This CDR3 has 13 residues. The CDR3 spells CSASGDSRNEQFF. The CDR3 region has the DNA TGCAGTGCTAGCGGGGACAGCCGCAATGAGCAGTTCTTC.

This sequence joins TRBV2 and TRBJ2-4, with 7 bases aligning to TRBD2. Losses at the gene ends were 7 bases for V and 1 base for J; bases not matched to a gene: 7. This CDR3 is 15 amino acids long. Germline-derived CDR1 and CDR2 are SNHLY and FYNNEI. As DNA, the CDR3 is TGTGCCAGCACGGGGGAGGGAATGGCCAAAAACATTCAGTACTTC. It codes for CASTGEGMAKNIQYF.

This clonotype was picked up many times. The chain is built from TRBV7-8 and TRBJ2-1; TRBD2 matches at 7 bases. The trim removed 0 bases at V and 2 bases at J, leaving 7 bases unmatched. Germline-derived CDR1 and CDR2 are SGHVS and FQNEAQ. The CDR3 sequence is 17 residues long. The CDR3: CASSLATSWEAYNEQFF. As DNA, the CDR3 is TGTGCCAGCAGCTTAGCGACTAGCTGGGAGGCCTACAATGAGCAGTTCTTC.

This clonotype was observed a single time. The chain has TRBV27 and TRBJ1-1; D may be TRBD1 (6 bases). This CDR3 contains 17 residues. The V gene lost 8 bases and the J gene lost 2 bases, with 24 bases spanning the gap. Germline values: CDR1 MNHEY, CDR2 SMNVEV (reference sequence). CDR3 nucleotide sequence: TGTGCCAGCCGCCGGACAGCGTCCGATAGGGGAAACACTGAAGCTTTCTTT. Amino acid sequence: CASRRTASDRGNTEAFF.

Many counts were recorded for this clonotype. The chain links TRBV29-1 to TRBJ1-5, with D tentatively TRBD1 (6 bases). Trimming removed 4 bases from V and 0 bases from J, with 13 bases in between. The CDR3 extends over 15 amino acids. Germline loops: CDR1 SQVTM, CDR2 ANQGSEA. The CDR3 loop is CSVAVSTGSNQPQHF. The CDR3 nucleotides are TGCAGCGTTGCCGTTTCGACAGGTAGCAATCAGCCCCAGCATTTT.

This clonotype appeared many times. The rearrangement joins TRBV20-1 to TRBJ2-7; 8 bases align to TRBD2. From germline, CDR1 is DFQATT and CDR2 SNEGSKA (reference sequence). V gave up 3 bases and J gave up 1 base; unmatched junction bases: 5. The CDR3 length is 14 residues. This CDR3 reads CSARPGLGSYEQYF. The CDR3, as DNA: TGCAGTGCTAGGCCGGGACTAGGGTCCTACGAGCAGTACTTC.